What follows are 8 T cell receptor beta chains derived from one specimen sequenced in a study of blood T cell repertoires in COVID-19. The table came from immunoSEQ multiplex PCR; TCRdb's copy has only in-frame clones and leaves some out. This repertoire shows 200,000 to 300,000 clones, approximately 83% found once; its top ten account for about 3.1%. The sample was peripheral blood. Receptors were obtained from a woman in her twenties or thirties who had recovered from COVID-19.

This chain uses TRBV2 with TRBJ2-7; D is possibly TRBD2 (5 bases). V was cut by 6 bases and J by 2 bases, with 14 bases left in between. This CDR3 is 14 amino acids long. Germline CDR1 reads SNHLY; CDR2 reads FYNNEI. This chain's CDR3 is CASRRSGLAYEQYF. CDR3 bases: TGTGCCAGCAGAAGGAGCGGCTTAGCCTACGAGCAGTACTTC. Variable domain in full (rest from reference TRBV2 and TRBJ2-7): EPEVTQTPSHQVTQMGQEVILRCVPISNHLYFYWYRQILGQKVEFLVSFYNNEISEKSEIFDDQFSVERPDGSNFTLKIRSTKLEDSAMYFCASRRSGLAYEQYFGPGTRLTVT.

The gene calls are TRBV25-1 and TRBJ1-6, with D uncertain. Germline-derived CDR1 and CDR2 are MGHDK and SYGVNS. Trimming took off 7 bases at V and 8 bases at J, with 21 bases between the two ends. This CDR3 contains 16 residues. The CDR3 reads CASITRHNPGDSPLHF. CDR3 coding DNA: TGTGCCAGCATCACCAGACACAACCCTGGCGATTCACCCCTCCACTTT.

This CDR3 is CASSEIGSRVPQGAQYF. DNA of the CDR3: TGTGCCAGCAGTGAAATAGGCTCCAGGGTACCCCAAGGGGCCCAGTACTTC. This chain links TRBV6-1 with TRBJ2-5; possible D gene TRBD1, 5 bases. V lost 2 bases and J lost 9, with 25 bases in between. Germline V lookup: CDR1 MNHNS, CDR2 SASEGT. The CDR3 has 17 residues.

The gene calls are TRBV9 and TRBJ2-2; the match to TRBD2 covers 10 bases. The CDR3 consists of 15 residues. The germline CDR1 and CDR2 sequences are SGDLS and YYNGEE. With 1 base clipped from V and 5 bases from J, the junction kept 2 bases outside the gene matches. CDR3 sequence (DNA): TGTGCCAGCAGCGTAACAGCGGGGGGGACCGGGGAGCTGTTTTTT. Its translation is CASSVTAGGTGELFF.

The rearrangement joins TRBV2 to TRBJ2-7; 7 nucleotides align to TRBD2. The CDR3 totals 11 residues. V shed 6 bases and J 5 bases; nucleotides not matched to a gene: 1. In germline, CDR1 is SNHLY, CDR2 FYNNEI. The CDR3 sequence is CASRGGNEQYF. For the CDR3, the DNA is TGTGCCAGCAGGGGGGGGAACGAGCAGTACTTC.

This chain joins TRBV3-1 (or the pseudogene TRBV3-2) and TRBJ2-1, with a tentative D call TRBD1 (6 bases). In germline, CDR1 is LGHDT, CDR2 YNNKEL (reference sequence). With 4 bases removed from V and 6 bases from J, the gap between germline ends came to 16 bases. The CDR3 is 15 residues long. The CDR3 DNA reads TGTGCCAGCAGCCCCGTTTGGGGGCGCTTCAATGAGCAGTTCTTC. Its translation is CASSPVWGRFNEQFF.

This clone has only one observation. This chain links TRBV7-2 with TRBJ2-6, with a weak D call TRBD1 (6 bases). The CDR3 has 15 amino acids. Per the germline V gene, CDR1 is SGHTA and CDR2 is FQGNSA. Trimming removed 2 bases at V and 4 bases at J, with 9 bases between. The DNA for the CDR3 is TGTGCCAGCAGCTTATCAGGGACAGGGGCCAACGTCCTGACTTTC. It yields the protein CASSLSGTGANVLTF.

The V gene is TRBV25-1, the J gene TRBJ1-1, with D perhaps TRBD1 (6 bases). This CDR3 is 13 amino acids long. Germline V CDR1 and CDR2: MGHDK, SYGVNS. V was cut by 11 bases and J by 4 bases, with 17 bases left in between. The DNA of the CDR3 is TGTGCCGTGAGGGGGTCGGGGAGCACTGAAGCTTTCTTT. The encoded protein is CAVRGSGSTEAFF. Variable domain in full (rest from reference TRBV25-1 and TRBJ1-1): EADIYQTPRYLVIGTGKKITLECSQTMGHDKMYWYQQDPGMELHLIHYSYGVNSTEKGDLSSESTVSRIRTEHFPLTLESARPSHTSQYLCAVRGSGSTEAFFGQGTRLTVV.